One sample yielded the 8 T cell receptor beta chains listed below, sequenced in a study of Graves' ophthalmopathy and Graves' hyperthyroidism. RNA transcripts were the template, and TCR beta CDR3 regions were amplified from them. Investigators did first-round RT-PCR with HTBI primers, then second-round multiplex PCR. TCRdb passed the multiplex PCR reads through MiXCR, listing each CDR3 protein once. The table records 650,000 to 800,000 distinct CDR3 sequences, about 40% of them present only once. Sequencing was performed on peripheral blood. The receptors derive from an adult man with Graves' ophthalmopathy.

This clonotype was seen more than once but under ten times. The gene calls are TRBV7-2 and TRBJ2-7, with 13 nucleotides matching TRBD2. The CDR3 runs to 17 residues. J lost 3 bases, V lost 5 bases, and 10 bases had no gene match. From germline, CDR1 is SGHTA and CDR2 FQGNSA. The CDR3 loop reads CASSQPPGLAGYYEQYF. CDR3 DNA sequence: TGTGCCAGCAGCCAGCCCCCGGGACTAGCGGGGTACTACGAGCAGTACTTC.

This clonotype was recorded at least ten times. The chain carries TRBV20-1 and TRBJ2-7; 7 nucleotides match TRBD2. CDR1 is DFQATT and CDR2 is SNEGSKA in the germline V gene (reference sequence). This CDR3 contains 14 residues. J was trimmed by 2 bases and V by 3 bases; bases with no gene match: 7. CDR3 residues: CSARPAGETYEQYF. The CDR3 DNA reads TGCAGTGCTAGGCCTGCGGGGGAAACCTACGAGCAGTACTTC.

V gene TRBV4-1 combines with J gene TRBJ2-5, with 7 bases lining up with TRBD1. The CDR3 covers 16 residues. The ends lost 0 bases at V and 2 bases at J; junction bases unmatched: 6. Germline V lookup: CDR1 MGHRA, CDR2 YSYEKL. The chain's CDR3 is CASSQEDPGQQETQYF. CDR3 in DNA: TGCGCCAGCAGCCAAGAGGATCCGGGACAGCAAGAGACCCAGTACTTC.

This clonotype has ten or more counts. The rearrangement links TRBV24-1 to TRBJ2-3, with 10 bases identical to TRBD2. The CDR3 has 17 amino acids. Trimming cost V 2 bases and J 0 bases; bases outside gene matches: 4. Germline CDR1 is KGHDR and CDR2 is SFDVKD. CDR3 sequence (DNA): TGTGCCACCAGTGATTGGGGACTAGCGAAAAGCACAGATACGCAGTATTTT. Protein: CATSDWGLAKSTDTQYF.

In its sample, this clonotype was seen many times. This chain connects TRBV20-1 to TRBJ1-1; TRBD1 might be the D (5 bases). The CDR3 contains 13 residues. Trimming shortened V by 5 bases and J by 5 bases, and 15 bases separated the two germline ends. Germline lookup yields CDR1 DFQATT and CDR2 SNEGSKA (reference sequence). The CDR3 loop reads CSAQDSPGTEAFF. CDR3 DNA: TGCAGTGCTCAAGACAGTCCGGGTACTGAAGCTTTCTTT.

The gene calls are TRBV10-3 and TRBJ2-6, with 11 bases matching TRBD2. Per germline, CDR1 ENHRY and CDR2 SYGVKD. With V trimmed by 6 bases and J by 15 bases, 7 bases remained unmatched. The CDR3 extends over 13 amino acids. This chain's CDR3 is CAIRASGTSGLTF. In DNA, the CDR3 is TGTGCCATCAGAGCCTCCGGGACTAGCGGCCTGACTTTC.

The J gene is TRBJ1-5, the V gene TRBV19; tentative D call: TRBD1 (6 bases). Trimming removed 4 bases at V and 5 bases at J, with 12 bases between. Germline V gene lookup returns CDR1 LNHDA and CDR2 SQIVND (reference sequence). The CDR3 has 14 residues. Here the CDR3 DNA reads TGTGCCAGTAGTAAAACAGGGTCGTATCAGCCCCAGCATTTT. It translates to CASSKTGSYQPQHF.

The chain carries TRBV10-3 and TRBJ2-5; unclear D gene. The CDR3 has 12 residues. Germline V lookup: CDR1 ENHRY, CDR2 SYGVKD. The germline V and J ends were trimmed by 7 bases and 5 bases, with 11 bases remaining between them. CDR3 bases: TGTGCCATCACCCAGGTAGAGGAGACCCAGTACTTC. Translation: CAITQVEETQYF.